Listed below are T cell receptor beta chains from one sample, sequenced in a study of T cells in Graves' hyperthyroidism and ophthalmopathy. TCRdb re-called the multiplex PCR reads with MiXCR, one entry per CDR3 protein. The table shows over 250,000 distinct CDR3 sequences, with roughly an eighth occurring only once. The sequenced sample was blood. The receptors stem from a woman between 40 and 55 years old with Graves' ophthalmopathy. CDR3s include the opening cysteine and the closing phenylalanine or tryptophan. D genes are given only for firm matches. The listing skips clone size in some rows; elsewhere it reads once, few, many or a size class.

J: TRBJ1-1; size: many; V: TRBV7-8; D: TRBD1; CDR3: CASSSYGGTGNTEAFF; DNA: TGTGCCAGCAGCTCATACGGTGGGACAGGGAACACTGAAGCTTTCTTT
J: TRBJ1-1; size: many; V: TRBV29-1; D: NA; CDR3: CSVDIRKNTEAFF; DNA: TGCAGCGTTGATATAAGAAAGAACACTGAAGCTTTCTTT
J: TRBJ2-7; size: many; V: TRBV28; D: TRBD2; CDR3: CASVPSGSLYEQYF; DNA: TGTGCCAGCGTCCCTAGCGGGAGTTTGTACGAGCAGTACTTC
J: TRBJ2-3; size: few; V: TRBV9; D: TRBD2; CDR3: CASSVSASGIDTQYF; DNA: TGTGCCAGCAGCGTATCTGCTAGCGGGATAGATACGCAGTATTTT
J: TRBJ1-2; size: NA; V: TRBV6-1; D: NA; CDR3: CASNPRTDYGYTF; DNA: TGTGCCAGCAACCCAAGGACGGACTATGGCTACACCTTC
J: TRBJ2-7; size: NA; V: TRBV18; D: NA; CDR3: CASSPPVKEQYF; DNA: TGTGCCAGCTCACCACCGGTCAAGGAGCAGTACTTC
J: TRBJ2-3; size: few; V: TRBV27; D: NA; CDR3: CASSLSGAQDTQYF; DNA: TGTGCCAGCAGTTTATCGGGGGCCCAAGATACGCAGTATTTT
J: TRBJ1-4; size: many; V: TRBV27; D: NA; CDR3: CASRQLATNEKLFF; DNA: TGTGCCAGCAGGCAGCTGGCAACTAATGAAAAACTGTTTTTT
J: TRBJ2-5; size: NA; V: TRBV27; D: TRBD2; CDR3: CASSRVGRLETQYF; DNA: TGTGCCAGCAGTCGGGTCGGGAGGCTTGAGACCCAGTACTTC
J: TRBJ2-3; size: NA; V: TRBV5-1; D: NA; CDR3: CASSVSGDTQYF; DNA: TGCGCCAGCAGCGTCTCGGGGGATACGCAGTATTTT
J: TRBJ2-5; size: NA; V: TRBV5-1; D: NA; CDR3: CASSTPGGPETQYF; DNA: TGCGCCAGCAGCACACCGGGGGGCCCAGAGACCCAGTACTTC
J: TRBJ1-2; size: many; V: TRBV12-3/TRBV12-4; D: NA; CDR3: CASSLAVVYGYTF; DNA: TGTGCCAGCAGTTTAGCCGTAGTCTATGGCTACACCTTC
J: TRBJ2-7; size: many; V: TRBV3-1; D: NA; CDR3: CASSQGLGGDPYEQYF; DNA: TGTGCCAGCAGCCAAGGGCTAGGCGGTGATCCCTACGAGCAGTACTTC
J: TRBJ2-1; size: many; V: TRBV12-3/TRBV12-4; D: NA; CDR3: CASDNGGGTASSYNEQFF; DNA: TGTGCCAGCGATAATGGTGGGGGGACCGCGAGCTCCTACAATGAGCAGTTCTTC
J: TRBJ2-3; size: many; V: TRBV7-2; D: NA; CDR3: CASSLDPGERNTQYF; DNA: TGTGCCAGCAGCTTAGATCCAGGGGAAAGAAATACGCAGTATTTT
J: TRBJ1-3; size: NA; V: TRBV25-1; D: NA; CDR3: CASTHGRLSGNTIYF; DNA: TGTGCCAGCACTCATGGACGGCTCTCTGGAAACACCATATATTTT
J: TRBJ2-7; size: NA; V: TRBV4-1; D: NA; CDR3: CASSQGPEQYF; DNA: TGCGCCAGCAGCCAAGGGCCGGAGCAGTACTTC
J: TRBJ2-4; size: many; V: TRBV29-1; D: TRBD1; CDR3: CSVEARETGANIQYF; DNA: TGCAGCGTTGAGGCAAGAGAGACAGGGGCAAACATTCAGTACTTC
J: TRBJ1-2; size: many; V: TRBV15; D: NA; CDR3: CATSRQANYGYTF; DNA: TGTGCCACCAGCAGGCAGGCTAACTATGGCTACACCTTC
J: TRBJ1-1; size: many; V: TRBV15; D: NA; CDR3: CATSRNTNPNTEAFF; DNA: TGTGCCACCAGCAGAAACACAAACCCGAACACTGAAGCTTTCTTT
J: TRBJ1-2; size: NA; V: TRBV5-6; D: TRBD1; CDR3: CASSPLDRGYGYTF; DNA: TGTGCCAGCAGCCCTCTCGACAGGGGCTATGGCTACACCTTC
J: TRBJ2-7; size: NA; V: TRBV18; D: NA; CDR3: CASSPRDLNYEQYF; DNA: TGTGCCAGCTCACCGCGGGACTTAAACTACGAGCAGTACTTC
J: TRBJ2-5; size: many; V: TRBV20-1; D: TRBD2; CDR3: CSALRLAGAETQYF; DNA: TGCAGTGCTCTAAGACTAGCGGGGGCGGAGACCCAGTACTTC
J: TRBJ2-3; size: many; V: TRBV12-3/TRBV12-4; D: TRBD1; CDR3: CASIQGQTITDTQYF; DNA: TGTGCCAGCATCCAGGGACAGACCATCACAGATACGCAGTATTTT
J: TRBJ2-7; size: few; V: TRBV10-2; D: NA; CDR3: CASQGNSAEQYF; DNA: TGCGCCAGCCAGGGTAATAGTGCCGAGCAGTACTTC
J: TRBJ2-7; size: NA; V: TRBV7-9; D: NA; CDR3: CASSSNGGGGYEQYF; DNA: TGTGCCAGCAGCTCAAATGGGGGTGGTGGGTACGAGCAGTACTTC
J: TRBJ2-7; size: few; V: TRBV5-8; D: NA; CDR3: CASSSARLYEQYF; DNA: TGTGCCAGCAGCTCTGCCAGGCTATACGAGCAGTACTTC
J: TRBJ1-2; size: many; V: TRBV20-1; D: NA; CDR3: CSASPTGSYGYTF; DNA: TGCAGTGCTTCTCCGACAGGTAGCTATGGCTACACCTTC
J: TRBJ2-5; size: few; V: TRBV20-1; D: TRBD2; CDR3: CSARDPREGTTQYF; DNA: TGCAGTGCTAGAGATCCGAGGGAGGGGACTACCCAGTACTTC
J: TRBJ2-7; size: NA; V: TRBV5-6; D: NA; CDR3: CASSLAVLHEQYF; DNA: TGTGCCAGCAGCTTGGCGGTTTTACACGAGCAGTACTTC
J: TRBJ2-7; size: few; V: TRBV7-9; D: NA; CDR3: CASGAPYEQYF; DNA: TGTGCCAGCGGCGCGCCCTACGAGCAGTACTTC
J: TRBJ1-2; size: many; V: TRBV30; D: NA; CDR3: CAWSRGQFEGGYTF; DNA: TGTGCCTGGAGTCGCGGACAGTTCGAGGGTGGCTACACCTTC
J: TRBJ1-2; size: many; V: TRBV11-2; D: NA; CDR3: CASSPSLLPNYGYTF; DNA: TGTGCCAGCAGCCCCTCCCTACTACCTAACTATGGCTACACCTTC
J: TRBJ2-2; size: few; V: TRBV20-1; D: TRBD2; CDR3: CSARDLSGGSSTGELFF; DNA: TGCAGTGCTAGAGATCTAAGCGGGGGGTCCTCCACCGGGGAGCTGTTTTTT
J: TRBJ1-2; size: NA; V: TRBV11-2; D: NA; CDR3: CASSPGGSCYTF; DNA: TGTGCCAGCAGTCCAGGAGGCAGTTGCTACACCTTC
J: TRBJ2-3; size: NA; V: TRBV6-1; D: TRBD1; CDR3: CASSETGGRGTDTQYF; DNA: TGTGCCAGCAGTGAAACAGGGGGCAGGGGCACAGATACGCAGTATTTT
J: TRBJ1-1; size: NA; V: TRBV7-2; D: NA; CDR3: CASSLEEGTEAFF; DNA: TGTGCCAGCAGCTTAGAAGAGGGGACTGAAGCTTTCTTT
J: TRBJ2-4; size: many; V: TRBV29-1; D: TRBD2; CDR3: CSVLREGRENIQYF; DNA: TGCAGCGTTCTCCGGGAGGGCCGAGAAAACATTCAGTACTTC
J: TRBJ2-5; size: few; V: TRBV20-1; D: TRBD2; CDR3: CSALSGRVSGTQYF; DNA: TGCAGTGCTCTTAGCGGGAGGGTAAGCGGGACCCAGTACTTC
J: TRBJ2-7; size: many; V: TRBV28; D: TRBD1; CDR3: CASSERQGAYEQYF; DNA: TGTGCCAGCAGCGAAAGACAGGGGGCTTACGAGCAGTACTTC
J: TRBJ2-7; size: many; V: TRBV12-3/TRBV12-4; D: NA; CDR3: CASSLVAGSSYEQYF; DNA: TGTGCCAGCAGTTTAGTGGCGGGATCCTCCTACGAGCAGTACTTC
J: TRBJ1-1; size: many; V: TRBV2; D: NA; CDR3: CASSLPGLGGAFF; DNA: TGTGCCAGCAGTCTTCCTGGACTGGGGGGAGCTTTCTTT
J: TRBJ2-5; size: NA; V: TRBV4-1; D: TRBD2; CDR3: CASSQGIAGVRETQYF; DNA: TGCGCCAGCAGCCAAGGGATAGCGGGAGTGCGAGAGACCCAGTACTTC
J: TRBJ2-3; size: many; V: TRBV11-2; D: NA; CDR3: CASSISGTLTDTQYF; DNA: TGTGCCAGCAGCATCTCCGGGACCCTAACAGATACGCAGTATTTT
J: TRBJ2-7; size: many; V: TRBV20-1; D: TRBD2; CDR3: CSAREGGYEQYF; DNA: TGCAGTGCTAGAGAGGGGGGGTACGAGCAGTACTTC
J: TRBJ2-2; size: NA; V: TRBV20-1; D: NA; CDR3: CSARVDSVAGELFF; DNA: TGCAGTGCTAGAGTCGATTCCGTCGCCGGGGAGCTGTTTTTT
J: TRBJ1-4; size: many; V: TRBV5-1; D: TRBD1; CDR3: CASSLDLPGQGVRVGGKLFF; DNA: TGCGCCAGCAGCTTGGATCTTCCGGGACAGGGGGTCCGGGTCGGCGGAAAACTGTTTTTT
J: TRBJ2-1; size: many; V: TRBV7-9; D: NA; CDR3: CASRFAGNEQFF; DNA: TGTGCCAGCAGATTTGCAGGGAATGAGCAGTTCTTC
J: TRBJ1-3; size: many; V: TRBV28; D: NA; CDR3: CASSSGLIGNTIYF; DNA: TGTGCCAGCAGTTCAGGGCTTATCGGAAACACCATATATTTT
J: TRBJ1-6; size: many; V: TRBV6-1; D: NA; CDR3: CASGLGGDSPLHF; DNA: TGTGCCAGCGGACTGGGCGGCGATTCACCCCTCCACTTT
J: TRBJ2-2; size: NA; V: TRBV19; D: NA; CDR3: CASSIEAALPGELFF; DNA: TGTGCCAGTAGTATAGAGGCAGCCCTGCCCGGGGAGCTGTTTTTT
J: TRBJ2-5; size: many; V: TRBV6-2/TRBV6-3; D: TRBD2; CDR3: CASSYPGTRKDETQYF; DNA: TGTGCCAGCAGTTACCCCGGGACTAGGAAAGACGAGACCCAGTACTTC
J: TRBJ1-2; size: many; V: TRBV7-8; D: NA; CDR3: CASSSRGSERPNYGYTF; DNA: TGTGCCAGCAGCTCTAGGGGGTCAGAGCGACCTAACTATGGCTACACCTTC
J: TRBJ1-2; size: many; V: TRBV14; D: NA; CDR3: CASSQGYSPNYGYTF; DNA: TGTGCCAGCAGCCAAGGTTACAGCCCTAACTATGGCTACACCTTC
J: TRBJ2-7; size: NA; V: TRBV4-2; D: NA; CDR3: CASSQDGGVTYEQYF; DNA: TGTGCCAGCAGCCAAGATGGGGGAGTAACCTACGAGCAGTACTTC
J: TRBJ2-3; size: NA; V: TRBV7-9; D: TRBD1; CDR3: CASSRGDRVSDTQYF; DNA: TGTGCCAGCAGCCGGGGGGACAGGGTTTCAGATACGCAGTATTTT